This T cell receptor (beta chain) was sequenced for a study of blood T cells in healthy people across ages. The second PCR ran about 6 to 11 cycles with a sample-barcoded 5' primer and J-beta primers. TCRdb independently ran MiXCR on the 5' RACE reads; one entry per CDR3 protein. The table shows some 1,000,000 distinct CDR3 sequences, with less than 25% occurring only once. This CDR3 region has 15 residues. Looked up from germline, CDR1 is DFQATT and CDR2 is SNEGSKA (reference sequence). The V and J ends lost 2 bases and 2 bases respectively, with 13 bases between them. The sample holds a few counts of this clonotype. These sequences were also reported in another study, on T cells of mothers and their children.

This receptor was identified in a girl aged 2-10 years in good health. The V gene is TRBV20-1, the J gene TRBJ2-1; perhaps D is TRBD1 or TRBD2 (7 bases each). The material sequenced was blood. The CDR3 DNA reads as TGCAGTGCTAGAAGGTCAGGGGGGGCCTACAATGAGCAGTTCTTC. This codes for CSARRSGGAYNEQFF.